These T cell receptor beta chains were read from a single sample in a study of cytomegalovirus exposure and HLA in healthy donors. The data were produced by immunoSEQ multiplex PCR, yet TCRdb's version contains in-frame clones alone and is incomplete. The table has 130,000 to 150,000 clones, over 75% seen once. The sequencing sample was made of PBMCs. All receptors derive from a woman aged 50 to 65 in good health and CMV-seropositive. CDR3s include the opening cysteine and the closing phenylalanine or tryptophan. A D gene is named only where the DNA matches it firmly. Where a row states a size, it is once, few, many or the class of an expanded clone; other rows omit it.

>TRBJ1-1|-|TRBD1|TRBV5-4
CASSPGTGGMNTEAFF
TGTGCCAGCAGCCCCGGGACAGGGGGTATGAACACTGAAGCTTTCTTT
>TRBJ2-2|once|-|TRBV15
CATSRDTTHNTGELFF
TGTGCCACCAGCAGAGATACGACACATAACACCGGGGAGCTGTTTTTT
>TRBJ2-2|-|-|TRBV7-9
CSSSLGQTAANTGELFF
TGTTCCAGCAGCTTAGGACAGACGGCAGCGAACACCGGGGAGCTGTTTTTT
>TRBJ1-5|-|-|TRBV21-1
CASSSHRGHSNQPQHF
TGTGCCAGCAGCAGCCACAGGGGTCATAGCAATCAGCCCCAGCATTTT
>TRBJ2-7|once|-|TRBV7-3
CASSLGLQGEQYF
TGTGCCAGCAGCTTGGGACTTCAAGGGGAGCAGTACTTC
>TRBJ2-5|-|TRBD1|TRBV11-3
CASSMDRVGTQYF
TGTGCCAGCAGCATGGACAGGGTGGGGACCCAGTACTTC
>TRBJ1-3|-|TRBD1|TRBV5-4
CASRQGLGSGNTIYF
TGTGCCAGCAGACAGGGGTTGGGGTCTGGAAACACCATATATTTT
>TRBJ1-1|once|-|TRBV5-4
CATADTMNTEAFF
TGTGCCACCGCGGACACTATGAACACTGAAGCTTTCTTT
>TRBJ2-7|-|TRBD1|TRBV6-4
CASSRDRGAEQYF
TGTGCCAGCAGTCGGGACAGGGGAGCCGAGCAGTACTTC
>TRBJ2-5|once|TRBD2|TRBV30
CAWVGQGGWLGETQYF
TGTGCCTGGGTAGGCCAGGGAGGGTGGCTAGGGGAGACCCAGTACTTC
>TRBJ2-7|-|TRBD1|TRBV7-3
CASSWTGSDYEQYF
TGTGCCAGCAGTTGGACAGGGTCCGACTACGAGCAGTACTTC
>TRBJ1-4|-|TRBD1|TRBV7-9
CASSSRQGRSEKLFF
TGTGCCAGCAGCTCAAGACAGGGAAGGAGTGAAAAACTGTTTTTT
>TRBJ2-7|-|TRBD2|TRBV27
CASALGVAGAYEQYF
TGTGCCAGCGCCCTCGGAGTAGCGGGGGCCTACGAGCAGTACTTC
>TRBJ2-3|-|-|TRBV15
CATSPGQLYTDTQYF
TGTGCCACCAGCCCCGGACAGTTATACACAGATACGCAGTATTTT
>TRBJ1-5|-|-|TRBV5-1
CASSLGGEGQPQHF
TGCGCCAGCAGCTTGGGGGGCGAAGGGCAGCCCCAGCATTTT
>TRBJ1-1|-|-|TRBV6-5
CASSYSYRRNTEAFF
TGTGCCAGCAGTTACTCCTACAGAAGGAACACTGAAGCTTTCTTT
>TRBJ1-1|-|-|TRBV29-1
CSVQLTGTEAFF
TGCAGCGTTCAACTGACCGGGACTGAAGCTTTCTTT
>TRBJ1-5|-|TRBD1|TRBV2
CASSGQGSNQPQHF
TGTGCCAGCAGTGGACAGGGTAGCAATCAGCCCCAGCATTTT
>TRBJ1-2|-|-|TRBV6-5
CASSEAAEDGYTF
TGTGCCAGCAGTGAAGCAGCAGAGGATGGCTACACCTTC
>TRBJ1-2|few|-|TRBV11-1
CASARVGYGYTF
TGTGCCAGCGCACGGGTTGGCTATGGCTACACCTTC
>TRBJ1-2|-|-|TRBV30
CAWSPGGNYGYTF
TGTGCCTGGAGTCCGGGGGGGAACTATGGCTACACCTTC
>TRBJ2-1|-|TRBD2|TRBV6-1
CASIWTRFNEQFF
TGTGCCAGCATCTGGACTAGATTCAATGAGCAGTTCTTC
>TRBJ2-5|-|-|TRBV2
CASSEGTISGGTQYF
TGTGCCAGCAGTGAAGGGACAATTTCAGGCGGGACCCAGTACTTC
>TRBJ1-5|once|TRBD1|TRBV11-2
CASSFDRGNQPQHF
TGTGCCAGCAGCTTCGACAGGGGCAATCAGCCCCAGCATTTT
>TRBJ1-4|-|-|TRBV6-6
CASSYGRGRESEKLFF
TGTGCCAGCAGTTACGGGCGGGGCAGGGAGTCTGAAAAACTGTTTTTT
>TRBJ2-4|-|TRBD2|TRBV19
CASSLRLAGTKNIQYF
TGTGCCAGTAGTCTACGACTAGCGGGGACCAAAAACATTCAGTACTTC
>TRBJ1-5|-|-|TRBV28
CASSFRQVGQPQHF
TGTGCCAGCAGTTTCAGACAGGTGGGTCAGCCCCAGCATTTT
>TRBJ1-1|-|TRBD1|TRBV6-5
CASSYRGQGEAFF
TGTGCCAGCAGTTACCGGGGACAGGGTGAAGCTTTCTTT
>TRBJ2-3|-|-|TRBV5-6
CASSGHGSWDTQYF
TGTGCCAGCAGCGGACACGGTTCGTGGGATACGCAGTATTTT
>TRBJ2-1|-|-|TRBV7-2
CASSSLGVYNEQFF
TGTGCCAGCAGCTCGCTAGGGGTCTACAATGAGCAGTTCTTC
>TRBJ1-3|-|-|TRBV10-3
CAISEWGGASGNTIYF
TGTGCCATCAGTGAATGGGGGGGCGCGAGTGGAAACACCATATATTTT
>TRBJ1-6|-|-|TRBV6-4
CASSEQDGNSPLHF
TGTGCCAGCAGTGAACAGGACGGTAATTCACCCCTCCACTTT
>TRBJ1-3|-|-|TRBV5-5
CASKDKSSGNTIYF
TGTGCCAGCAAGGACAAGAGCTCTGGAAACACCATATATTTT
>TRBJ2-7|-|TRBD2|TRBV7-3
CASSMGGTSGVREQYF
TGTGCCAGCAGCATGGGGGGGACTAGCGGGGTAAGGGAGCAGTACTTC
>TRBJ2-7|-|TRBD1|TRBV5-6
CASSLGPLGQVGEQYF
TGTGCCAGCAGCTTGGGTCCTTTAGGACAGGTGGGCGAGCAGTACTTC
>TRBJ1-2|-|-|TRBV2
CASSEERGRGGYTF
TGTGCCAGCAGTGAAGAGCGGGGGCGGGGGGGCTACACCTTC
>TRBJ2-7|once|-|TRBV27
CASSLQGSYEQYF
TGTGCCAGCAGTTTGCAGGGAAGCTACGAGCAGTACTTC
>TRBJ1-5|-|-|TRBV28
CASSPPGAQPQHF
TGTGCCAGCAGTCCCCCAGGGGCCCAGCCCCAGCATTTT
>TRBJ2-1|few|TRBD1|TRBV11-2
CASSSVQGNNEQFF
TGTGCCAGCAGCTCTGTACAGGGGAACAATGAGCAGTTCTTC
>TRBJ1-4|-|-|TRBV18
CASSPVQGSNEKLFF
TGTGCCAGCTCGCCAGTACAGGGTTCTAATGAAAAACTGTTTTTT
>TRBJ1-4|few|-|TRBV28
CASSTYAPGLSEKLFF
TGTGCCAGCAGTACTTACGCTCCAGGGTTGTCTGAAAAACTGTTTTTT
>TRBJ1-1|-|TRBD1|TRBV5-8
CASSFSAGGPNTEAFF
TGTGCCAGCAGCTTTTCGGCAGGGGGACCGAACACTGAAGCTTTCTTT
>TRBJ2-3|-|TRBD2|TRBV7-3
CASSYGGGGSTDTQYF
TGTGCCAGCAGCTACGGCGGGGGGGGGAGCACAGATACGCAGTATTTT
>TRBJ1-4|-|-|TRBV5-5
CASSLTDQGIEKLFF
TGTGCCAGCAGCTTGACGGACCAGGGGATTGAAAAACTGTTTTTT
>TRBJ2-3|few|-|TRBV5-1
CASRTWGPTDTQYF
TGCGCCAGCAGAACTTGGGGCCCCACAGATACGCAGTATTTT